These 10 T cell receptor beta chains were all obtained from the same sample, sequenced in a study of response to subunit inactivated influenza vaccine. TCRdb fed the RT-PCR reads into MiXCR, producing one record per CDR3 protein. This table holds roughly 700,000 distinct CDR3 sequences, approximately 14% found once. The sample consisted of PBMCs from blood, taken 14 days before vaccination. The receptor source for this set is a man in his fifties or sixties who received an inactivated influenza vaccine.

The J gene is TRBJ1-5, the V gene TRBV21-1; the table's D call TRBD1 went unverified against the DNA. TRBV21-1 is a documented pseudogene. The CDR3 length is 17 residues. CDR3 sequence (DNA): TGTGCCAGCAGCCCCAGGGAAGGAGAGACAGGCAATCAGCCCCAGCATTTT. Protein sequence: CASSPREGETGNQPQHF.

In this sample, this clonotype turned up a few times. The chain couples TRBV15 to TRBJ2-4; D possibly corresponds to TRBD2 (6 bases). The germline CDR1 and CDR2 sequences are LNHNV and YYDKDF (reference sequence). V shed 8 bases and J shed 3 bases, with 11 bases lying between them. This CDR3 region has 13 residues. CDR3 bases: TGTGCCACCGGGAGGTACGGCAAAAACATTCAGTACTTC. Residues: CATGRYGKNIQYF.

This clonotype was picked up a small number of times. The J gene is TRBJ1-6, the V gene TRBV7-2; possibly TRBD1 for D (6 bases). Trimming left V 3 bases short and J 3 bases short, with 12 bases between. This CDR3 has 16 residues. Germline V gene data show CDR1 as SGHTA and CDR2 as FQGNSA. This CDR3 reads CASSFIPDSYNSPLHF. The CDR3, as DNA: TGTGCCAGCAGCTTTATCCCGGACAGCTATAATTCACCCCTCCACTTT.

The chain couples TRBV11-2 to TRBJ2-2, with 10 bases aligning to TRBD1. Germline CDR1 and CDR2: SGHAT and FQNNGV. This CDR3 contains 18 residues. J gave up 7 bases and V 3 bases, and 14 bases lay outside the gene matches. CDR3 DNA sequence: TGTGCCAGCAGCTTGGAGCCCCCGAGGACAGGGGGTCACGGGGAGCTGTTTTTT. Translating gives CASSLEPPRTGGHGELFF.

This clonotype was seen a few times. V gene TRBV6-5 combines with J gene TRBJ2-2; D is possibly TRBD2 (6 bases). This CDR3 region has 17 residues. V was clipped by 1 base and J by 1 base, with 13 bases between them. Germline assignment: CDR1 MNHEY and CDR2 SVGAGI. The CDR3 reads CASSYFAGWGNTGELFF. The DNA of the CDR3 is TGTGCCAGCAGTTACTTCGCGGGGTGGGGGAACACCGGGGAGCTGTTTTTT.

This sequence joins TRBV4-2 and TRBJ2-7; 13 nucleotides align to TRBD2. The J segment lost 3 bases and the V segment lost 2 bases, leaving 16 bases of the junction unmatched. CDR1 and CDR2 (germline): LGHNA, YNFKEQ. This CDR3 has 20 residues. The CDR3 sequence: CASSQRPGLAGPKEGYEQYF. The CDR3 region has the DNA TGTGCCAGCAGCCAAAGACCGGGACTAGCGGGGCCCAAGGAGGGCTACGAGCAGTACTTC.

The chain joins TRBV7-6 to TRBJ2-2; D ambiguous. Germline lookup yields CDR1 SGHVS and CDR2 FNYEAQ. The V and J ends lost 1 base and 4 bases respectively, with 7 bases between them. CDR3 length equals 14 residues. CDR3 amino acids: CASSLGVSTGELFF. As DNA, the CDR3 is TGTGCCAGCAGCTTAGGGGTTAGCACCGGGGAGCTGTTTTTT.

This clonotype has only a few counts. The V gene is TRBV12-3 or TRBV12-4, the J gene TRBJ2-1; 10 bases match TRBD1. The CDR3 spans 15 residues. The J segment lost 3 bases and the V segment lost 4 bases, leaving 3 bases of the junction unmatched. DNA of the CDR3: TGTGCCAGCAGTTCGACAGGGGGCATCTACAATGAGCAGTTCTTC. Translation gives CASSSTGGIYNEQFF.

This clonotype showed up just a few times. This chain links TRBV5-6 with TRBJ1-1, with TRBD1 as a possible D gene (6 bases). This CDR3 region has 15 residues. Trimming pared 4 bases from V and 14 bases from J, leaving 27 bases between. The germline CDR1 and CDR2 sequences are SGHDT and YYEEEE. The CDR3 reads CASSPVRGANKKGFF. The CDR3 bases are TGTGCCAGCAGCCCCGTCCGGGGGGCGAATAAGAAGGGGTTCTTT.

This clonotype showed up just a few times. V gene TRBV2 combines with J gene TRBJ2-5; a weak D match, TRBD1 (6 bases). V was pared by 10 bases and J by 3 bases, with 15 bases between. The V gene's germline CDR1 is SNHLY and CDR2 FYNNEI. The CDR3 length is 13 residues. CDR3 residues: CATAGHREETQYF. The CDR3, as DNA: TGTGCCACCGCAGGGCACAGGGAAGAGACCCAGTACTTC.